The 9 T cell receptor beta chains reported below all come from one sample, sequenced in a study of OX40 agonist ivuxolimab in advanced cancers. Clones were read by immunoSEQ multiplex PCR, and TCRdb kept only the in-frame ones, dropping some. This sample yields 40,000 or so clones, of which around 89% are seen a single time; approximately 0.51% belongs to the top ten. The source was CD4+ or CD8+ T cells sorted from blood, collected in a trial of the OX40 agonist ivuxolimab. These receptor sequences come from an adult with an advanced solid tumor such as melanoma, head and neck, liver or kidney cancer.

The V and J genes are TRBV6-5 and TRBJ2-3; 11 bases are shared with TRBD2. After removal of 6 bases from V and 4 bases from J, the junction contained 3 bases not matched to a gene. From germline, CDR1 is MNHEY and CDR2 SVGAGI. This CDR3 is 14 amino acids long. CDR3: CASRLTSGADTQYF. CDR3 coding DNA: TGTGCCAGCAGACTGACTAGCGGGGCAGATACGCAGTATTTT.

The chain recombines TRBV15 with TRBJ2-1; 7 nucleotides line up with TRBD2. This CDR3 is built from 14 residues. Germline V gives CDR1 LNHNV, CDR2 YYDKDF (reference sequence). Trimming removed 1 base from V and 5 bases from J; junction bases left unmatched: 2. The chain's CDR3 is CATSRAGTNNEQFF. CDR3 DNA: TGTGCCACCAGCAGAGCCGGGACTAACAATGAGCAGTTCTTC. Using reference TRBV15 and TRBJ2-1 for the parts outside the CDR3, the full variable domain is DAMVIQNPRYQVTQFGKPVTLSCSQTLNHNVMYWYQQKSSQAPKLLFHYYDKDFNNEADTPDNFQSRRPNTSFCFLDIRSPGLGDTAMYLCATSRAGTNNEQFFGPGTRLTVL.

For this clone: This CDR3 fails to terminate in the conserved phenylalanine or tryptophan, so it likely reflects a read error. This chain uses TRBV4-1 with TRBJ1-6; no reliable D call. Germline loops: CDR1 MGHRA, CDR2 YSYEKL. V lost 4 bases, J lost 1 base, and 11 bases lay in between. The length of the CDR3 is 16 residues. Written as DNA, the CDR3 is TGCGCCAGCAGCCGACTACCCGTATCCTATAATTCACCCCTCCACCTT. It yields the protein CASSRLPVSYNSPLHL.

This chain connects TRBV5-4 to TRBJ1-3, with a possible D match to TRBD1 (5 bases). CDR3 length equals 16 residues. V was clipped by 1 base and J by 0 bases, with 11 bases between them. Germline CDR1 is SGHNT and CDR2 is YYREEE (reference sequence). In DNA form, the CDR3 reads TGTGCCAGCAGCTTGTCTAAAGGGGACTCTGGAAACACCATATATTTT. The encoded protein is CASSLSKGDSGNTIYF.

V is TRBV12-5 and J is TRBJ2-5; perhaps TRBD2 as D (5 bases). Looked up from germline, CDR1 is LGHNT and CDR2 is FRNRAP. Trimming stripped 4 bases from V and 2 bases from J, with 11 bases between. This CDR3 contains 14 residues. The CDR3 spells CASGSGLQQETQYF. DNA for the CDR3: TGTGCTAGTGGTTCCGGACTGCAACAAGAGACCCAGTACTTC.

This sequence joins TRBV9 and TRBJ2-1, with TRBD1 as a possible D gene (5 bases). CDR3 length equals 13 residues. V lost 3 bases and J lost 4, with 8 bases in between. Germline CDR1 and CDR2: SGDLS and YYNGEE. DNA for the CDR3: TGTGCCAGCAGCGCCCGACAGTACAATGAGCAGTTCTTC. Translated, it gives CASSARQYNEQFF. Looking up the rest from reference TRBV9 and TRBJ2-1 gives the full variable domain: DSGVTQTPKHLITATGQRVTLRCSPRSGDLSVYWYQQSLDQGLQFLIQYYNGEERAKGNILERFSAQQFPDLHSELNLSSLELGDSALYFCASSARQYNEQFFGPGTRLTVL.

CDR3 residues: CASSQDSRGAFF. DNA for the CDR3: TGTGCCAGCAGTCAGGACTCTAGAGGAGCTTTCTTT. This chain links TRBV28 with TRBJ1-1; no clear D. This CDR3 region has 12 residues. Trimming cost V 5 bases and J 10 bases, with 14 bases left between them. Germline V gene data show CDR1 as MDHEN and CDR2 as SYDVKM.

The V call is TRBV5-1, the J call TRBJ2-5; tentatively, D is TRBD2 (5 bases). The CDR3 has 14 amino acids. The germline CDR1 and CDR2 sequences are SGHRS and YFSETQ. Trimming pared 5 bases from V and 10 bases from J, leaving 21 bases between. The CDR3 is CASSPDWGRVGQYF. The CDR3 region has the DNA TGCGCCAGCAGTCCGGACTGGGGAAGGGTGGGCCAGTACTTC. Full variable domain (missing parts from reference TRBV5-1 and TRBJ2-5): KAGVTQTPRYLIKTRGQQVTLSCSPISGHRSVSWYQQTPGQGLQFLFEYFSETQRNKGNFPGRFSGRQFSNSRSEMNVSTLELGDSALYLCASSPDWGRVGQYFGPGTRLLVL.

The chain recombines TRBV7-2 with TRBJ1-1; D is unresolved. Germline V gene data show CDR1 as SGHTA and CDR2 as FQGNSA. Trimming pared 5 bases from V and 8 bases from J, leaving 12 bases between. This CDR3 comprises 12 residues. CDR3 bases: TGTGCCAGCAGCACGTACTCCTTCGAAGCTTTCTTT. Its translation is CASSTYSFEAFF.